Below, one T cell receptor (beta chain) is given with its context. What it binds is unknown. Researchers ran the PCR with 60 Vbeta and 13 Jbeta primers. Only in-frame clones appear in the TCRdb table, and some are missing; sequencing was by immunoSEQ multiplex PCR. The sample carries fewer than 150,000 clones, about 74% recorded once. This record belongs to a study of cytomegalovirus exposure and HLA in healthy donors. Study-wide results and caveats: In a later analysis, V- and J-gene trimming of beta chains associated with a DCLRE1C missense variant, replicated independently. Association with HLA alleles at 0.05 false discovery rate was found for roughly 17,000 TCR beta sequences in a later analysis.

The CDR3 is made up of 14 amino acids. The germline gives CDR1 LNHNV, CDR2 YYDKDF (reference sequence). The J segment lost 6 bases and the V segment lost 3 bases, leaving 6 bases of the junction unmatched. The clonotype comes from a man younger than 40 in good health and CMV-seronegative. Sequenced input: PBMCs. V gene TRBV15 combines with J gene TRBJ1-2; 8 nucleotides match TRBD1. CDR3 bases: TGTGCCACCAGCAGGGTGACAGGGGCGCATGGCTACACCTTC. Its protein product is CATSRVTGAHGYTF. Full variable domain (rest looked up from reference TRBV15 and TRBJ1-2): DAMVIQNPRYQVTQFGKPVTLSCSQTLNHNVMYWYQQKSSQAPKLLFHYYDKDFNNEADTPDNFQSRRPNTSFCFLDIRSPGLGDTAMYLCATSRVTGAHGYTFGSGTRLTVV.